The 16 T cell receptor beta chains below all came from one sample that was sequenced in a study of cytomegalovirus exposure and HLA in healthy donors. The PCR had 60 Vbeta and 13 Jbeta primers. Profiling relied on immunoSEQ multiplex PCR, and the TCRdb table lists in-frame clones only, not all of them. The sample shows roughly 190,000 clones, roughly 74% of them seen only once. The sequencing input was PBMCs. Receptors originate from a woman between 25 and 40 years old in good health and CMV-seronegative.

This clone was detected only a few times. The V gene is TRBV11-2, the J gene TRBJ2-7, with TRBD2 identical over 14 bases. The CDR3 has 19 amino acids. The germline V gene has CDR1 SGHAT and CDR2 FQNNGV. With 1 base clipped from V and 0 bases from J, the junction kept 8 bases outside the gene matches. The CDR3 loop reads CASSLGGTSGSRSSYEQYF. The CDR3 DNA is TGTGCCAGCAGCTTAGGAGGGACTAGCGGGAGCAGGAGCTCCTACGAGCAGTACTTC.

CDR3 DNA sequence: TGTGCCAGCAGCCCGGGGGGGCTGGATCAAGAGACCCAGTACTTC. This translates into CASSPGGLDQETQYF. The chain carries TRBV9 and TRBJ2-5, with TRBD2 matching 8 bases. The CDR3 covers 15 residues. Germline V lookup: CDR1 SGDLS, CDR2 YYNGEE. The junction had 7 bases not matched to a gene; V was cut back by 4 bases and J by 2 bases.

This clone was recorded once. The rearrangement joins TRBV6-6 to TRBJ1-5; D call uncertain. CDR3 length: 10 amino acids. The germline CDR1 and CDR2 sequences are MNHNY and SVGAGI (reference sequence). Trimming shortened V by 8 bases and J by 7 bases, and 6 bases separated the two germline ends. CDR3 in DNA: TGTGCCAGCGGTAGACAGCCCCAGCATTTT. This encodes CASGRQPQHF.

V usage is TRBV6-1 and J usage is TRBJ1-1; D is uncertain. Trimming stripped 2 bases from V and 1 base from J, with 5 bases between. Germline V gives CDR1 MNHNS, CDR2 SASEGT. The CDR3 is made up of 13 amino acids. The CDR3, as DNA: TGTGCCAGCAGTGAACTAAGGAACACTGAAGCTTTCTTT. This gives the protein CASSELRNTEAFF.

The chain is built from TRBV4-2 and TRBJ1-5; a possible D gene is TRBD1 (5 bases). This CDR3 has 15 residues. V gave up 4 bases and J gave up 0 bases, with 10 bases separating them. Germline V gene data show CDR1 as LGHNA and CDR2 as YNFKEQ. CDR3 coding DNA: TGTGCCAGCAGCCCCAGGGTAAATAGCAATCAGCCCCAGCATTTT. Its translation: CASSPRVNSNQPQHF.

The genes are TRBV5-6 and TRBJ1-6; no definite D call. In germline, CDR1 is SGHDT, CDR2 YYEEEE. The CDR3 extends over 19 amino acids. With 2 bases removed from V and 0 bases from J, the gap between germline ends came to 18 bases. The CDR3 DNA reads TGTGCCAGCAGCTTACAGTACCCCATCCAGAGCTCCTATAATTCACCCCTCCACTTT. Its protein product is CASSLQYPIQSSYNSPLHF.

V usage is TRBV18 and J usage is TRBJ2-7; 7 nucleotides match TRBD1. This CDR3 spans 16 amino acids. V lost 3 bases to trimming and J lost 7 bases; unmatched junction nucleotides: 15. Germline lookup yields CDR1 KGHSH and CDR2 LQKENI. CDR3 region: CASSPSVLTGVREQYF. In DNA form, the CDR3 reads TGTGCCAGCTCACCTTCGGTGCTTACAGGGGTGAGGGAGCAGTACTTC. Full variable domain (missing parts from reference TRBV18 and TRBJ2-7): NAGVMQNPRHLVRRRGQEARLRCSPMKGHSHVYWYRQLPEEGLKFMVYLQKENIIDESGMPKERFSAEFPKEGPSILRIQQVVRGDSAAYFCASSPSVLTGVREQYFGPGTRLTVT.

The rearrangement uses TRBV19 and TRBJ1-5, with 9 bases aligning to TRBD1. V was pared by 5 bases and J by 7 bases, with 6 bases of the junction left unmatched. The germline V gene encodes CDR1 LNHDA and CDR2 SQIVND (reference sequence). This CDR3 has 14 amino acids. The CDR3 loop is CASSEQGAGQPQHF. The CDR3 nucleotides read TGTGCCAGTAGTGAACAGGGGGCAGGGCAGCCCCAGCATTTT.

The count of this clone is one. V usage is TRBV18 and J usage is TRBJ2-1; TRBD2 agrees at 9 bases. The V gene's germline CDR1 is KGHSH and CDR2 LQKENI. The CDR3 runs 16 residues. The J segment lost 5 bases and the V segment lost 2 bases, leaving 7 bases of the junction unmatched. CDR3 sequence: CASSPAGLAANNEQFF. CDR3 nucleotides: TGTGCCAGCTCACCAGCGGGACTAGCTGCTAACAATGAGCAGTTCTTC.

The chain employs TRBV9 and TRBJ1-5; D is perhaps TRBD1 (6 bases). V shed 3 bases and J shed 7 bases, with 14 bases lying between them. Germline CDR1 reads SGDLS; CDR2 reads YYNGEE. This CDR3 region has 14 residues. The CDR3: CASSEGQWTQPQHF. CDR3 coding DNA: TGTGCCAGCAGCGAGGGACAATGGACCCAGCCCCAGCATTTT.

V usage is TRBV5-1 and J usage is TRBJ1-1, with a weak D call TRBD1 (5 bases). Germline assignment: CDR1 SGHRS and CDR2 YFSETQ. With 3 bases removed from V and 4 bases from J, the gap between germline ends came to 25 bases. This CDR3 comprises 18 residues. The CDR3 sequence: CASSYTVGFGTQGTEAFF. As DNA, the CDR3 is TGCGCCAGCAGCTATACCGTGGGCTTTGGGACTCAGGGCACTGAAGCTTTCTTT.

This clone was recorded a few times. The CDR3 DNA follows: TGTGCCAGCAGTCGTGGGACAGAGAACACTGAAGCTTTCTTT. Residues: CASSRGTENTEAFF. The chain couples TRBV27 to TRBJ1-1, with TRBD1 matching over 7 bases. The trim removed 5 bases at V and 1 base at J, leaving 4 bases unmatched. Per germline, CDR1 MNHEY and CDR2 SMNVEV (reference sequence). This CDR3 spans 14 amino acids.

The CDR3 loop reads CASSVTGTGSYEQYF. The CDR3 DNA is TGTGCCAGCAGCGTTACCGGGACAGGGTCCTACGAGCAGTACTTC. This chain connects TRBV7-2 to TRBJ2-7; 9 bases align to TRBD1. V shed 5 bases and J 1 base; nucleotides not matched to a gene: 6. The CDR3 covers 15 residues. CDR1 is SGHTA and CDR2 is FQGNSA in the germline V gene.

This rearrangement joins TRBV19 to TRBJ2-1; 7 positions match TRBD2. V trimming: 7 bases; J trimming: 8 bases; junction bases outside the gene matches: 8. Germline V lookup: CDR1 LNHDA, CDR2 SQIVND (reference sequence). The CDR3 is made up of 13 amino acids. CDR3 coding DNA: TGTGCCAGTACCCCCAGCGGGATGTATGAGCAGTTCTTC. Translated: CASTPSGMYEQFF.

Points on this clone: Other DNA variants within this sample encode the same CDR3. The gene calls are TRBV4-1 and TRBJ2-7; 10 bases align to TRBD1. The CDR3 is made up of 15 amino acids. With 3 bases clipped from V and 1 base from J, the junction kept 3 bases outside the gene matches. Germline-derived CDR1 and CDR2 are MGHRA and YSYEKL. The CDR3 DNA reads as TGCGCCAGCAGCCAGGGACAGGGGTCGTCCTACGAGCAGTACTTC. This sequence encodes CASSQGQGSSYEQYF.

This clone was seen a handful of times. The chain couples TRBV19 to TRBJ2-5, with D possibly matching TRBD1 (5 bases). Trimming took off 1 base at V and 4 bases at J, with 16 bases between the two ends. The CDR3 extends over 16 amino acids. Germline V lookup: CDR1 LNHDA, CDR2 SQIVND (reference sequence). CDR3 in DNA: TGTGCCAGTAGTATAGGATTGGGCAGGGTGGGAGAGACCCAGTACTTC. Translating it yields CASSIGLGRVGETQYF.